Shown below are 2 T cell receptor beta chains from a single sample sequenced in a study of T cells after somatic rescue of genetic block. The method was immunoSEQ multiplex PCR; TCRdb's version includes in-frame clones alone and lacks a portion of them. This sample carries over 55,000 clones, about 91% of them seen once, and the ten largest clones take around 2.8%. Sequencing was performed on peripheral blood mononuclear cells (PBMCs). All receptors come from a man between 35 and 55 years old.

The chain's CDR3 is CASSLKRELEQYF. As DNA, the CDR3 is TGTGCCAGTAGTTTAAAGCGGGAACTCGAGCAGTACTTC. The chain recombines TRBV19 with TRBJ2-7; TRBD2 matches 7 bases. CDR3 length: 13 residues. Losses at the gene ends were 5 bases for V and 6 bases for J; bases not matched to a gene: 7. Per the germline V gene, CDR1 is LNHDA and CDR2 is SQIVND (reference sequence).

In the case of this clone: Additional DNA sequences in this sample encode the identical CDR3. This chain links TRBV2 with TRBJ1-5; 7 positions match TRBD1. The CDR3 has 15 amino acids. Germline V gene data show CDR1 as SNHLY and CDR2 as FYNNEI. V lost 3 bases and J lost 0; bases outside the gene matches: 2. The CDR3 loop is CASSEGQYSNQPQHF. The CDR3 DNA reads as TGTGCCAGCAGTGAGGGACAGTATAGCAATCAGCCCCAGCATTTT.